The rows below give T cell receptor beta chains drawn from one sample of a study of Graves' ophthalmopathy and Graves' hyperthyroidism. TCRdb redid the calling of the multiplex PCR reads with MiXCR, one entry per CDR3 protein. The sample shows a few hundred thousand distinct CDR3 sequences, roughly 15% of them seen only once. The specimen was peripheral blood. These receptors were collected from an adult woman with stable Graves' hyperthyroidism. Both conserved end residues are part of each CDR3. D genes are given only for firm matches. Size tells how often a clone was seen (once, few, many) or the class of an expanded clone, and some rows leave it out.

D,V,size,J,CDR3,DNA
NA,TRBV27,NA,TRBJ1-5,CASSGENHVFNQPQHF,TGTGCCAGCAGTGGAGAAAACCACGTCTTCAATCAGCCCCAGCATTTT
TRBD2,TRBV25-1,many,TRBJ2-4,CASSEGASGRAGIQYF,TGTGCCAGCAGTGAAGGGGCTAGCGGGAGGGCCGGCATTCAGTACTTC
TRBD1,TRBV2,many,TRBJ2-7,CASRSPPGQFGEQYF,TGTGCCAGCAGAAGCCCCCCGGGACAGTTTGGCGAGCAGTACTTC
NA,TRBV5-1,few,TRBJ2-2,CASSLEPGELFF,TGCGCCAGCAGCTTAGAGCCCGGGGAGCTGTTTTTT
NA,TRBV4-3,few,TRBJ1-6,CASSQDVSTQSSYNSPLHF,TGCGCCAGCAGCCAAGACGTTTCGACCCAAAGCTCCTATAATTCACCCCTCCACTTT
TRBD1,TRBV6-1,NA,TRBJ2-5,CASSNRDREQGTQYF,TGTGCCAGCAGCAATCGGGACAGGGAACAAGGGACCCAGTACTTC
NA,TRBV12-3/TRBV12-4,NA,TRBJ1-1,CASSTGTSEAFF,TGTGCCAGCAGTACCGGGACATCTGAAGCTTTCTTT
NA,TRBV15,few,TRBJ2-4,CATSRDRVRGRDIKYF,TGTGCCACCAGCAGAGATAGGGTCAGGGGGAGGGACATTAAGTACTTC
TRBD1,TRBV20-1,few,TRBJ2-7,CSADQGARYEQYF,TGCAGTGCTGACCAGGGGGCGCGGTACGAGCAGTACTTC
TRBD1,TRBV10-3,many,TRBJ2-7,CAISPGTETYEQYF,TGTGCCATCAGCCCCGGGACAGAGACCTACGAGCAGTACTTC
TRBD1,TRBV7-2,many,TRBJ2-5,CASSPPLGTGDETQYF,TGTGCCAGCAGCCCGCCACTTGGGACAGGGGATGAGACCCAGTACTTC
NA,TRBV4-1,many,TRBJ2-5,CASRPSTGLQETQYF,TGCGCCAGCAGACCAAGTACAGGGTTACAAGAGACCCAGTACTTC
NA,TRBV29-1,many,TRBJ2-7,CSVRGGAYEQYF,TGCAGCGTGCGTGGCGGAGCCTACGAGCAGTACTTC
NA,TRBV27,many,TRBJ2-6,CASRPGVSGANVLTF,TGTGCCAGCAGACCTGGAGTCTCTGGGGCCAACGTCCTGACTTTC
NA,TRBV7-2,many,TRBJ1-1,CASSPRGNRAFF,TGTGCCAGCAGCCCTAGGGGCAACAGAGCTTTCTTT
TRBD2,TRBV6-2/TRBV6-3,NA,TRBJ2-1,CASRAGLAFNEQFF,TGTGCCAGCAGGGCGGGACTAGCATTCAATGAGCAGTTCTTC
TRBD1,TRBV4-1,NA,TRBJ1-1,CASSQVGQGRAEAFF,TGCGCCAGCAGCCAAGTAGGACAGGGTCGGGCAGAAGCTTTCTTT
NA,TRBV7-9,many,TRBJ1-2,CAIVKNYGYTF,TGTGCCATAGTTAAAAACTATGGCTACACCTTC
NA,TRBV7-2,many,TRBJ2-7,CASSSQSSVRYEQYF,TGTGCCAGCAGCTCACAATCTAGCGTCCGCTACGAGCAGTACTTC
TRBD2,TRBV4-2,many,TRBJ2-7,CASSQDKTSRYEQYF,TGTGCCAGCAGCCAGGATAAGACTAGCAGATACGAGCAGTACTTC
TRBD2,TRBV15,many,TRBJ2-7,CATSRVRGGTYEQYF,TGTGCCACCAGCAGAGTTCGGGGGGGTACCTACGAGCAGTACTTC
NA,TRBV2,many,TRBJ2-7,CASSASTYEQYF,TGTGCCAGCAGTGCGAGTACCTACGAGCAGTACTTC
TRBD1,TRBV12-3/TRBV12-4,many,TRBJ2-7,CASSTGAGSSYEQYF,TGTGCCAGCAGTACAGGGGCTGGGAGCTCCTACGAGCAGTACTTC
TRBD2,TRBV20-1,NA,TRBJ2-6,CSAAVGGTNVLTF,TGCAGTGCCGCGGTGGGGGGGACCAACGTCCTGACTTTC
TRBD2,TRBV12-3/TRBV12-4,NA,TRBJ2-5,CASSFLAGETQCF,TGTGCCAGCAGTTTTCTAGCGGGAGAGACCCAGTGCTTC
TRBD1,TRBV10-3,few,TRBJ2-7,CAIRFRDRGLDEQYF,TGTGCCATCAGATTCCGGGACAGGGGGCTGGACGAGCAGTACTTC
NA,TRBV12-3/TRBV12-4,many,TRBJ1-1,CASSLREIRGGNTEAFF,TGTGCCAGCAGTTTAAGGGAAATACGGGGAGGGAACACTGAAGCTTTCTTT
NA,TRBV6-2/TRBV6-3,many,TRBJ2-2,CASSYANTGELFF,TGTGCCAGCAGTTACGCGAACACCGGGGAGCTGTTTTTT
NA,TRBV7-9,many,TRBJ1-5,CASSFREQPQHF,TGTGCCAGCAGCTTCCGGGAGCAGCCCCAGCATTTT
NA,TRBV6-2/TRBV6-3,many,TRBJ1-1,CASSYGHLNTEAFF,TGTGCCAGCAGTTACGGGCACCTGAACACTGAAGCTTTCTTT
NA,TRBV29-1,many,TRBJ1-2,CSVEPGNYGYTF,TGCAGCGTTGAGCCAGGCAACTATGGCTACACCTTC
TRBD1,TRBV7-2,many,TRBJ2-5,CASSWAGTGLETQYF,TGTGCCAGCAGCTGGGCCGGGACAGGGTTGGAGACCCAGTACTTC
NA,TRBV5-1,many,TRBJ2-7,CASSLEVRDVYEQYF,TGCGCCAGCAGCTTGGAGGTCAGGGACGTCTACGAGCAGTACTTC
TRBD1,TRBV12-3/TRBV12-4,many,TRBJ2-7,CASSLTGKYEQYF,TGTGCCAGCAGTCTGACAGGGAAATACGAGCAGTACTTC
TRBD1,TRBV6-5,many,TRBJ1-1,CASRGQGTEAFF,TGTGCCAGCAGAGGACAGGGAACTGAAGCTTTCTTT